This TCR beta chain originates from a study of OX40 agonist ivuxolimab in advanced cancers. Notes on the study in general: Normalized T-cell clonal expansion was also low in some nonresponders.

No patient had autoimmune disease or received systemic immunosuppression. In the case of this clone: Its specificity is unknown.

Using immunoSEQ multiplex PCR, the repertoire was profiled, and TCRdb retains in-frame clones only, with some absent. This table has more than 10,000 clones, more than 70% appearing once. Per the germline V gene, CDR1 is LNHNV and CDR2 is YYDKDF (reference sequence). The CDR3 extends over 14 amino acids. V lost 1 base and J lost 2, with 7 bases in between. The material sequenced was CD4+ or CD8+ T cells sorted from blood, taken in a trial of the OX40 agonist ivuxolimab. The chain combines TRBV15 with TRBJ2-3; tentatively, D is TRBD2 (5 bases). The TCR was taken from an adult with an advanced solid tumor such as melanoma, head and neck, liver or kidney cancer. The CDR3 region has the DNA TGTGCCACCAGCAGAGTCGGGGACACAGATACGCAGTATTTT. It translates to CATSRVGDTDTQYF.